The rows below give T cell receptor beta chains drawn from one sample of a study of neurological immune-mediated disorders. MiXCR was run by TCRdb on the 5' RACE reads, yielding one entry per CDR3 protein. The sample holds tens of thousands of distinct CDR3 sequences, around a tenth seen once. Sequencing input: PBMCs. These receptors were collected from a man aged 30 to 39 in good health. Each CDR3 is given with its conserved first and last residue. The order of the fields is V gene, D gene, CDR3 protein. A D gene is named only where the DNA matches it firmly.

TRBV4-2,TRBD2,CASSQVAREYQETQYF
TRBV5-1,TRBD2,CASSLLTSGNLAKNIQYF
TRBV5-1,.,CASSLAGRHHSYEQYF
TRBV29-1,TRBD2,CSVVAGGPTDTQYF
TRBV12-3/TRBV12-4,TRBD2,CASSSVAGEETQYF
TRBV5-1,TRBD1,CANSLLSGGADTQYF
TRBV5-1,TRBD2,CASSPGGSDTQYF
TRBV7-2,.,CASSPKGHSGANVLTF
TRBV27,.,CASRSGGNTEAFF
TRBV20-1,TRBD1,CSARRTGANQPQHF
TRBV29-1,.,CSVEEGEAEAFF
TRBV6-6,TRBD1,CASSSGTGFEQYF
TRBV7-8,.,CASSLAGRSYEQYF
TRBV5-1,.,CASSFTQANEKLFF
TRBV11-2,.,CASSSGGGNTEAFF
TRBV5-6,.,CVSSLVQGNTEAFF
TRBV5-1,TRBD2,CASSWGLAGNTRELFF
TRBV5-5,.,CASSFSPSLIELAQHF
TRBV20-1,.,CSARRIDTDTQYF
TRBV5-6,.,CASSLFGVNGNQPQHF
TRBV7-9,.,CASSAPGRGHTEAFF
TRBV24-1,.,CATSDQGLVDEQFF
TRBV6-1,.,CASSAPGAYEQYF
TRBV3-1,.,CASTSNRGNEQFF
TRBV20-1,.,CSARTGGGTDMQYF
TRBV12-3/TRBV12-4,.,CASSALGSSYNEQFF
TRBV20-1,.,CSADSSGDSGNTIYF
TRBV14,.,CASSQQGSVTEAFF
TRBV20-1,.,CSAKGVGNIQYF
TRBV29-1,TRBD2,CSAMGLAGGSEQYF
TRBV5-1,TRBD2,CASSSGGLYNEQFF
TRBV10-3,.,CAISELSNEQFF
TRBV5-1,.,CASSLTWTSYEQYF
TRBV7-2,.,CASSLGGISGYTF
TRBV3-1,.,CASNQHSGKETQYF
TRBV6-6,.,CASSTRTDTQYF
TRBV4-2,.,CASSQVEGTEAFF
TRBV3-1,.,CASSPDPGAYEQYF
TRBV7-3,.,CASSLTSITRQFF
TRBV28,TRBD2,CASSPRGSGTNTGELFF
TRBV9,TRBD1,CASSAPGGATNEKLFF
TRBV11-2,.,CASSLALRYYNEQFF
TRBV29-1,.,CSGRTVAKNIQYF
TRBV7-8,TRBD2,CASSEIAGGNNEQFF